This entry concerns a single T cell receptor (beta chain). The antigen remains undetermined. The assay ran at deep level. Produced via immunoSEQ multiplex PCR; TCRdb's table is partial and in-frame only. This sample has about 680,000 clones, with 73% found just once. The record originates from a study of shared clonotypes between healthy human individuals. The study, taken as a whole, reports: Clonotype sharing across donors was expected to vary with sequencing depth.

Trimming stripped 5 bases from V and 1 base from J, with 17 bases between. Germline V gives CDR1 SGHNT, CDR2 YENEEA. This CDR3 has 16 residues. Within Nashville, Tennessee resided all donors, each a Caucasian adult. The TCR comes from a woman aged 25-40 years in good health. The specimen sequenced was memory CD4+ T cells sorted from blood. This sample's subset: CD45RA-negative fraction. The chain couples TRBV11-3 to TRBJ1-1; D gene unclear. DNA for the CDR3: TGTGCCAGCAGCATTATGGGGAGACACACGAACACTGAAGCTTTCTTT. Protein product: CASSIMGRHTNTEAFF.